The subject of this entry is one T cell receptor (beta chain). This receptor's antigen is unknown. No per-base quality is available; no much larger clone lies one base away. The library was prepared for alpha chains; this beta chain is a stray read, so its frequency means little. For CDR1 and CDR2, the germline V gene lists SGHTA and FQGTGA. From V the trimming removes 1 base and from J it removes 10 bases, while the gene matches leave 5 bases of the junction unaccounted for. The CDR3 covers 14 residues, taking in both the cysteine and the phenylalanine. Only CDR3 DNA remains: 42 bases, in frame from the first base. Libraries were built with RT-PCR. This sample was sequenced with an Illumina MiSeq. TCRdb reprocessed the public reads (quality trimming at Q25 with fastp, clone calling with MiXCR) and kept in-frame beta chains. Every CDR3 protein is listed once, alongside the most common genes and DNA of its rows. In all, the sample holds thousands of distinct CDR3 sequences, and roughly 90% of those were seen once. The top ten constitute roughly 7.7% of the sample.

This sample is drawn from a study (dated by TCRdb to 2016 to 2018). The V and J segments used are TRBV7-3 and TRBJ2-1; TRBD2 agrees with 9 junctional bases. The receptor comes from a female donor in good health, serving as a healthy control. Sequencing was carried out using memory CD4+ T cells from blood. The DNA sequence is TGTGCCAGCAGCTTAATGGGGACTAGCCAAGAGCAGTTCTTC. The translation is CASSLMGTSQEQFF.